The rows below give T cell receptor beta chains drawn from one sample of a study of T cells in Graves' hyperthyroidism and ophthalmopathy. TCRdb redid the calling of the multiplex PCR reads with MiXCR, one entry per CDR3 protein. The sample has 500,000 to 600,000 distinct CDR3 sequences, 16% seen once; the top ten hold approximately 18%. Sequenced sample: blood. The receptor set was obtained from a woman aged 18-30 years with Graves' hyperthyroidism. Each CDR3 is given with its conserved first and last residue. D genes are given only for firm matches. The size field is filled for only some rows; it gives once, few, many or a size class.

clone size: few; V gene: TRBV7-9; CDR3 length: 13; D gene: NA; J gene: TRBJ1-1; CDR3 protein: CASSSSGGPEAFF; CDR3 DNA: TGTGCCAGCAGCTCCTCGGGGGGCCCTGAAGCTTTCTTT
clone size: NA; V gene: TRBV5-5; CDR3 length: 15; D gene: NA; J gene: TRBJ1-3; CDR3 protein: CASSFWVTPGNTIYF; CDR3 DNA: TGTGCCAGCAGCTTTTGGGTGACTCCTGGAAACACCATATATTTT
clone size: few; V gene: TRBV4-1; CDR3 length: 16; D gene: TRBD1; J gene: TRBJ1-1; CDR3 protein: CASSQNLGTGGTEAFF; CDR3 DNA: TGCGCCAGCAGCCAAAATCTAGGGACAGGTGGGACTGAAGCTTTCTTT
clone size: few; V gene: TRBV19; CDR3 length: 18; D gene: NA; J gene: TRBJ1-5; CDR3 protein: CASSIDLSGRVPYQPQHF; CDR3 DNA: TGTGCCAGTAGTATAGATCTATCGGGGAGGGTACCTTATCAGCCCCAGCATTTT
clone size: NA; V gene: TRBV2; CDR3 length: 15; D gene: TRBD2; J gene: TRBJ2-1; CDR3 protein: CASRRTSGNYNEQFF; CDR3 DNA: TGTGCCAGCAGGAGGACTAGCGGAAACTACAATGAGCAGTTCTTC
clone size: NA; V gene: TRBV20-1; CDR3 length: 12; D gene: TRBD1; J gene: TRBJ1-1; CDR3 protein: CSASDRETEAFF; CDR3 DNA: TGCAGTGCGTCGGACAGGGAGACTGAAGCTTTCTTT
clone size: few; V gene: TRBV29-1; CDR3 length: 12; D gene: NA; J gene: TRBJ2-5; CDR3 protein: CSVVGPTETQYF; CDR3 DNA: TGCAGCGTTGTCGGCCCCACGGAGACCCAGTACTTC
clone size: many; V gene: TRBV28; CDR3 length: 14; D gene: NA; J gene: TRBJ2-7; CDR3 protein: CASSSDNPRYEQYF; CDR3 DNA: TGTGCCAGCAGTTCAGACAATCCCCGCTACGAGCAGTACTTC
clone size: few; V gene: TRBV29-1; CDR3 length: 14; D gene: TRBD2; J gene: TRBJ2-1; CDR3 protein: CSVVSGSRRNEQFF; CDR3 DNA: TGCAGCGTTGTCAGCGGGAGTAGGCGCAATGAGCAGTTCTTC
clone size: many; V gene: TRBV11-2; CDR3 length: 12; D gene: NA; J gene: TRBJ2-3; CDR3 protein: CATSTGTDTQYF; CDR3 DNA: TGTGCCACCTCGACAGGAACAGATACGCAGTATTTT
clone size: NA; V gene: TRBV18; CDR3 length: 14; D gene: TRBD1; J gene: TRBJ2-1; CDR3 protein: CASQQTGESNEQFF; CDR3 DNA: TGTGCCAGCCAACAGACAGGGGAAAGCAATGAGCAGTTCTTC
clone size: many; V gene: TRBV6-1; CDR3 length: 14; D gene: TRBD2; J gene: TRBJ2-7; CDR3 protein: CASSMDGTSNEQYF; CDR3 DNA: TGTGCCAGCAGTATGGATGGGACTAGCAACGAGCAGTACTTC
clone size: NA; V gene: TRBV19; CDR3 length: 11; D gene: NA; J gene: TRBJ2-7; CDR3 protein: CASSPGTLQYF; CDR3 DNA: TGTGCCAGTAGTCCAGGGACCTTGCAGTACTTC
clone size: many; V gene: TRBV10-3; CDR3 length: 19; D gene: TRBD1; J gene: TRBJ1-1; CDR3 protein: CAISEVPGQGRNMNTEAFF; CDR3 DNA: TGTGCCATCAGTGAAGTCCCGGGACAGGGACGCAACATGAACACTGAAGCTTTCTTT
clone size: NA; V gene: TRBV5-1; CDR3 length: 17; D gene: NA; J gene: TRBJ2-2; CDR3 protein: CASSLGKDSSNTGELFF; CDR3 DNA: TGCGCCAGCAGCCTGGGTAAGGACAGCTCGAACACCGGGGAGCTGTTTTTT
clone size: many; V gene: TRBV24-1; CDR3 length: 13; D gene: NA; J gene: TRBJ2-7; CDR3 protein: CATSDSDNYEQYF; CDR3 DNA: TGTGCCACCAGTGATTCGGACAACTACGAGCAGTACTTC
clone size: many; V gene: TRBV20-1; CDR3 length: 15; D gene: NA; J gene: TRBJ2-1; CDR3 protein: CSARGLEADHNEQFF; CDR3 DNA: TGCAGTGCTAGAGGTCTGGAGGCAGACCACAATGAGCAGTTCTTC
clone size: NA; V gene: TRBV4-1; CDR3 length: 15; D gene: NA; J gene: TRBJ2-7; CDR3 protein: CASSQAEAGGYEQYF; CDR3 DNA: TGCGCCAGCAGCCAAGCGGAGGCCGGGGGATACGAGCAGTACTTC
clone size: many; V gene: TRBV7-3; CDR3 length: 17; D gene: NA; J gene: TRBJ2-3; CDR3 protein: CASSLTGGAGGPDTQYF; CDR3 DNA: TGTGCCAGCAGCTTAACAGGAGGGGCAGGGGGTCCAGATACGCAGTATTTT
clone size: NA; V gene: TRBV28; CDR3 length: 13; D gene: TRBD2; J gene: TRBJ2-7; CDR3 protein: CASAAGRAYEQYF; CDR3 DNA: TGTGCCAGCGCGGCGGGGAGGGCCTACGAGCAGTACTTC
clone size: many; V gene: TRBV11-2; CDR3 length: 15; D gene: TRBD2; J gene: TRBJ2-3; CDR3 protein: CASSSLAGGQDTQYF; CDR3 DNA: TGTGCCAGCAGCTCACTAGCGGGAGGGCAAGATACGCAGTATTTT
clone size: NA; V gene: TRBV9; CDR3 length: 15; D gene: NA; J gene: TRBJ2-7; CDR3 protein: CASSVGQGHLYEQYF; CDR3 DNA: TGTGCCAGCAGCGTAGGGCAGGGGCACCTATACGAGCAGTACTTC
clone size: many; V gene: TRBV12-3/TRBV12-4; CDR3 length: 18; D gene: TRBD1; J gene: TRBJ2-4; CDR3 protein: CASSLRQGLDLAKNIQYF; CDR3 DNA: TGTGCCAGCAGTTTAAGACAGGGGTTGGACCTAGCCAAAAACATTCAGTACTTC
clone size: NA; V gene: TRBV29-1; CDR3 length: 15; D gene: NA; J gene: TRBJ2-2; CDR3 protein: CSVEEGSSGTGELFF; CDR3 DNA: TGCAGCGTTGAAGAAGGCAGTTCTGGCACCGGGGAGCTGTTTTTT
clone size: many; V gene: TRBV12-3/TRBV12-4; CDR3 length: 18; D gene: TRBD2; J gene: TRBJ2-3; CDR3 protein: CASSFGSGGGRYTDTQYF; CDR3 DNA: TGTGCCAGCAGTTTTGGTAGCGGGGGGGGCCGTTACACAGATACGCAGTATTTT
clone size: many; V gene: TRBV11-3; CDR3 length: 15; D gene: TRBD2; J gene: TRBJ2-5; CDR3 protein: CASSLGGGLRETQYF; CDR3 DNA: TGTGCCAGCAGCTTAGGCGGGGGGCTTCGGGAGACCCAGTACTTC
clone size: few; V gene: TRBV29-1; CDR3 length: 15; D gene: TRBD2; J gene: TRBJ2-1; CDR3 protein: CSAAETPSGTDEQFF; CDR3 DNA: TGCAGCGCCGCCGAAACACCTAGCGGCACGGATGAGCAGTTCTTC
clone size: few; V gene: TRBV10-3; CDR3 length: 14; D gene: TRBD2; J gene: TRBJ2-3; CDR3 protein: CATGLAGVLDTQYF; CDR3 DNA: TGTGCCACGGGACTAGCGGGAGTCTTAGATACGCAGTATTTT
clone size: many; V gene: TRBV20-1; CDR3 length: 13; D gene: NA; J gene: TRBJ2-7; CDR3 protein: CSARDPAEVEQYF; CDR3 DNA: TGCAGTGCTAGAGATCCAGCGGAAGTAGAGCAGTACTTC
clone size: few; V gene: TRBV5-1; CDR3 length: 14; D gene: NA; J gene: TRBJ2-6; CDR3 protein: CASRPVSGANVLTF; CDR3 DNA: TGCGCCAGCAGACCCGTCAGTGGGGCCAACGTCCTGACTTTC
clone size: many; V gene: TRBV6-1; CDR3 length: 14; D gene: NA; J gene: TRBJ1-1; CDR3 protein: CASSPTQRGTEAFF; CDR3 DNA: TGTGCCAGCAGCCCTACTCAACGGGGTACTGAAGCTTTCTTT
clone size: NA; V gene: TRBV28; CDR3 length: 13; D gene: NA; J gene: TRBJ1-2; CDR3 protein: CASSLTLSDGYTF; CDR3 DNA: TGTGCCAGCAGTTTAACGTTGTCCGATGGCTACACCTTC
clone size: once; V gene: TRBV29-1; CDR3 length: 14; D gene: NA; J gene: TRBJ2-7; CDR3 protein: CSVAPGFGYNEQYF; CDR3 DNA: TGCAGCGTTGCTCCTGGGTTTGGCTACAATGAGCAGTACTTC
clone size: NA; V gene: TRBV5-1; CDR3 length: 14; D gene: NA; J gene: TRBJ1-3; CDR3 protein: CASSLGRFGNTIYF; CDR3 DNA: TGCGCCAGCAGCTTGGGACGGTTCGGAAACACCATATATTTT
clone size: many; V gene: TRBV6-1; CDR3 length: 15; D gene: TRBD2; J gene: TRBJ2-7; CDR3 protein: CASQGLAGRSYEQYF; CDR3 DNA: TGTGCCAGCCAGGGACTAGCGGGTCGCTCCTACGAGCAGTACTTC
clone size: NA; V gene: TRBV29-1; CDR3 length: 14; D gene: TRBD1; J gene: TRBJ1-2; CDR3 protein: CSVESPRGDGGYTF; CDR3 DNA: TGCAGCGTTGAAAGCCCCAGGGGGGATGGTGGCTACACCTTC
clone size: NA; V gene: TRBV7-9; CDR3 length: 16; D gene: NA; J gene: TRBJ2-1; CDR3 protein: CASSLDSGRGLNEQFF; CDR3 DNA: TGTGCCAGCAGCTTAGATTCGGGGAGGGGGCTCAATGAGCAGTTCTTC
clone size: NA; V gene: TRBV27; CDR3 length: 15; D gene: TRBD1; J gene: TRBJ2-7; CDR3 protein: CASRTGTGGFYEQYF; CDR3 DNA: TGTGCCAGCAGAACCGGGACAGGGGGTTTCTACGAGCAGTACTTC
clone size: NA; V gene: TRBV4-3; CDR3 length: 13; D gene: NA; J gene: TRBJ2-3; CDR3 protein: CASSQGPGDTQYF; CDR3 DNA: TGCGCCAGCAGCCAGGGACCGGGGGATACGCAGTATTTT
clone size: many; V gene: TRBV5-4; CDR3 length: 14; D gene: NA; J gene: TRBJ2-1; CDR3 protein: CASSLGVQKNEQFF; CDR3 DNA: TGTGCCAGCAGCTTAGGTGTGCAAAAGAATGAGCAGTTCTTC
clone size: NA; V gene: TRBV11-3; CDR3 length: 18; D gene: TRBD2; J gene: TRBJ2-1; CDR3 protein: CASSLAPGAGGARNEQFF; CDR3 DNA: TGTGCCAGCAGCTTAGCCCCCGGCGCGGGGGGGGCCCGCAATGAGCAGTTCTTC
clone size: NA; V gene: TRBV2; CDR3 length: 14; D gene: NA; J gene: TRBJ2-4; CDR3 protein: CASSGGIYKNIQYF; CDR3 DNA: TGTGCCAGCAGTGGTGGGATCTACAAAAACATTCAGTACTTC
clone size: NA; V gene: TRBV18; CDR3 length: 14; D gene: NA; J gene: TRBJ2-5; CDR3 protein: CASSPEVADQTQYF; CDR3 DNA: TGTGCCAGCTCCCCCGAGGTTGCGGATCAGACCCAGTACTTC
clone size: many; V gene: TRBV11-1; CDR3 length: 12; D gene: NA; J gene: TRBJ1-1; CDR3 protein: CASSFPGFEAFF; CDR3 DNA: TGTGCCAGCAGCTTCCCGGGGTTTGAAGCTTTCTTT
clone size: many; V gene: TRBV6-2/TRBV6-3; CDR3 length: 14; D gene: NA; J gene: TRBJ2-5; CDR3 protein: CASSYWTDQETQYF; CDR3 DNA: TGTGCCAGCAGTTACTGGACAGATCAAGAGACCCAGTACTTC
clone size: many; V gene: TRBV6-1; CDR3 length: 16; D gene: TRBD1; J gene: TRBJ2-7; CDR3 protein: CASSFRPGQVSYEQYF; CDR3 DNA: TGTGCCAGCAGTTTCCGGCCCGGACAGGTTTCCTACGAGCAGTACTTC
clone size: many; V gene: TRBV20-1; CDR3 length: 14; D gene: NA; J gene: TRBJ2-1; CDR3 protein: CSASFRSSYNEQFF; CDR3 DNA: TGCAGTGCTAGTTTCAGGAGCTCCTACAATGAGCAGTTCTTC
clone size: many; V gene: TRBV18; CDR3 length: 14; D gene: TRBD2; J gene: TRBJ2-3; CDR3 protein: CASSSGGNRDTQYF; CDR3 DNA: TGTGCCAGCTCAAGCGGGGGAAATAGAGATACGCAGTATTTT
clone size: many; V gene: TRBV12-3/TRBV12-4; CDR3 length: 14; D gene: NA; J gene: TRBJ2-1; CDR3 protein: CASSYAQGNNEQFF; CDR3 DNA: TGTGCCAGCAGTTATGCACAGGGAAACAATGAGCAGTTCTTC
clone size: NA; V gene: TRBV12-3/TRBV12-4; CDR3 length: 15; D gene: TRBD2; J gene: TRBJ2-7; CDR3 protein: CASGQRGAISYEQYF; CDR3 DNA: TGTGCCAGCGGCCAGCGGGGGGCAATTTCCTACGAGCAGTACTTC
clone size: few; V gene: TRBV29-1; CDR3 length: 14; D gene: NA; J gene: TRBJ1-1; CDR3 protein: CSAYRSTGNTEAFF; CDR3 DNA: TGCAGCGCCTATCGTTCTACAGGGAACACTGAAGCTTTCTTT
clone size: many; V gene: TRBV20-1; CDR3 length: 16; D gene: TRBD2; J gene: TRBJ2-7; CDR3 protein: CSARDPSGWGSYEQYF; CDR3 DNA: TGCAGTGCTAGAGACCCTAGCGGGTGGGGCTCCTACGAGCAGTACTTC
clone size: NA; V gene: TRBV20-1; CDR3 length: 17; D gene: TRBD1; J gene: TRBJ2-2; CDR3 protein: CSARDLRQGWNTGELFF; CDR3 DNA: TGCAGTGCTAGAGATCTGAGACAGGGGTGGAACACCGGGGAGCTGTTTTTT
clone size: few; V gene: TRBV20-1; CDR3 length: 15; D gene: TRBD1; J gene: TRBJ2-3; CDR3 protein: CSASEAGGRTDTQYF; CDR3 DNA: TGCAGTGCTAGTGAGGCAGGGGGCCGGACAGATACGCAGTATTTT
clone size: many; V gene: TRBV7-2; CDR3 length: 14; D gene: NA; J gene: TRBJ1-1; CDR3 protein: CASSFRRGTPEAFF; CDR3 DNA: TGTGCCAGCAGCTTTAGGCGAGGGACCCCTGAAGCTTTCTTT
clone size: NA; V gene: TRBV7-9; CDR3 length: 16; D gene: TRBD1; J gene: TRBJ2-2; CDR3 protein: CASSLTGAGNTGELLF; CDR3 DNA: TGTGCCAGCAGCTTGACAGGGGCCGGGAACACCGGGGAGCTGCTTTTT
clone size: few; V gene: TRBV6-2/TRBV6-3; CDR3 length: 14; D gene: NA; J gene: TRBJ2-2; CDR3 protein: CASAGTPNTGELFF; CDR3 DNA: TGTGCCAGCGCAGGGACACCGAACACCGGGGAGCTGTTTTTT
clone size: many; V gene: TRBV27; CDR3 length: 17; D gene: NA; J gene: TRBJ2-3; CDR3 protein: CASSLKGVQESGDTQYF; CDR3 DNA: TGTGCCAGCAGTTTAAAGGGGGTTCAGGAGTCTGGGGATACGCAGTATTTT
clone size: few; V gene: TRBV12-3/TRBV12-4; CDR3 length: 13; D gene: NA; J gene: TRBJ2-3; CDR3 protein: CASKSAGADTQYF; CDR3 DNA: TGTGCCAGCAAGAGTGCCGGGGCAGATACGCAGTATTTT
clone size: NA; V gene: TRBV29-1; CDR3 length: 11; D gene: NA; J gene: TRBJ1-4; CDR3 protein: CSVEGNEKLFF; CDR3 DNA: TGCAGCGTTGAAGGAAATGAAAAACTATTTTTT